This TCR beta chain was obtained from a study of graft-versus-host responses after intestinal transplantation. Comments on this clone: What it binds is unknown.

Trimming removed 0 bases at V and 0 bases at J, with 5 bases between. Per germline, CDR1 GTSNPN and CDR2 SVGIG (reference sequence). The CDR3 extends over 13 amino acids. TCRdb keeps only in-frame clones here, not all; method: immunoSEQ multiplex PCR. The table has roughly 50,000 clones, 80% to 95% seen once. The sequencing here drew on unstimulated CD4+ T cells sorted from spleen or lymph node cells, taken before transplant. The chain joins TRBV30 to TRBJ1-1; D ambiguous. This sequence originates from a human donor who was the organ donor for an intestinal transplant. CDR3 sequence reads: CAWSVVMNTEAFF. The DNA of the CDR3 is TGTGCCTGGAGTGTAGTAATGAACACTGAAGCTTTCTTT.